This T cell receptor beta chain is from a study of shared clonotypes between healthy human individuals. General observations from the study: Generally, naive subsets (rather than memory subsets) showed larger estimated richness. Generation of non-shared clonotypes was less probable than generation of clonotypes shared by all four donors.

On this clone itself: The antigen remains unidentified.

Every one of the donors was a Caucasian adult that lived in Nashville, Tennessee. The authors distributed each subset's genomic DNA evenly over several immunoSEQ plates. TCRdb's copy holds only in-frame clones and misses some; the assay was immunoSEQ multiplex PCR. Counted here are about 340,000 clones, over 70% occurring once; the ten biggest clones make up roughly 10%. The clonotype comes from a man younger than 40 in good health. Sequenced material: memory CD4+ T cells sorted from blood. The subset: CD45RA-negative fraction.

The CDR3 region is CASSSLLASRDTQYF. Written as DNA, the CDR3 is TGTGCCAGCAGCTCCTTACTAGCCTCCAGGGATACGCAGTATTTT. The rearrangement uses TRBV11-2 and TRBJ2-3, with D possibly being TRBD2 (6 bases). Trimming took off 4 bases at V and 6 bases at J, with 17 bases between the two ends. The CDR3 runs to 15 residues. Germline-derived CDR1 and CDR2 are SGHAT and FQNNGV.